This T cell receptor beta chain was recorded in a study of blood T cell repertoires in COVID-19 (TCRdb year 2020). For the wider study: The collaborator samples originated in the United States, Italy and Spain and spanned the acute and convalescent phases of COVID-19. The material from the prospective study consisted of cDNA or gDNA derived from T cells, B-cell-depleted T cells, or PBMCs. Subjects who had been exposed to COVID-19, were actively infected with it, or had recovered from it provided the deeply sampled blood TCRbeta repertoires that made up the dataset. The repertoires were released in a freely available public database meant as a resource for research on the immune response to SARS-CoV-2. Samples came from the ongoing ImmuneRACE study (first 160 participants) plus 1,254 subjects from 6 global collaborators. Nearly every sample came with metadata listing a de-identified subject ID, COVID-19 status, age in years and sex. Where HLA class I and class II types were available, the types were taken from metadata supplied by the sample provider, not from assay-based typing.

A remark on this clone: Its antigen is not yet known. The sample holds no much larger clone one base away, and base qualities are not on file.

General study outcomes and caveats: How much clinical and demographic metadata was included differed by source and by participant, and the metadata was provided uncurated.

Whole blood was collected in K2EDTA tubes by collaborating institutions according to the institutions' own protocols. Collaborator samples were shipped for TCRbeta analysis as frozen whole blood, isolated PBMCs, or DNA extracted from either sample type. The immunoSEQ Assay, a bias-controlled multiplex PCR, was used to amplify TCRbeta CDR3 regions from genomic DNA. In the source study's methods: Within the assay, amplification of reference gene primers was used to estimate how many nucleated cells each sample contained. To quantify the absolute abundance of each unique TCRbeta CDR3 rearrangement, sequence reads were collapsed and filtered. For each sample, productive Simpson clonality was calculated by taking the square root of Simpson's diversity index across productive rearrangements. TCRdb holds this immuneACCESS table with in-frame rearrangements only. Some clones are missing; in checked studies, unresolved V genes explain under half, and the rest has no known cause. That table is the source of V, J and clone size, and D and trimming were worked out from the DNA. Present in this sample are around 210,000 clones, roughly nine tenths of which were seen just once. In total, the top ten clones hold 0.6% to 0.9% of the sample.

This clonotype originated in a woman in her 70s with acute or convalescent COVID-19. Sample: peripheral blood.

The CDR3 has the sequence CASSEQGGTNEKLFF. The DNA is as follows: TGCGCCAGCAGTGAGCAGGGTGGAACTAATGAAAAACTGTTTTTT. The receptor chain draws on TRBV10-1 and TRBJ1-4; matching of 5 bases hints at TRBD1 as the D gene. The germline ends are 8 bases apart after V is trimmed by 2 bases and J by 1 base. From a lookup of the germline V gene (reference sequence), CDR1 and CDR2 are WNHNN and SYGVQD. The CDR3 runs 15 amino acids, cysteine and phenylalanine included. CDR3 DNA only is kept here, 45 bases in frame from base 1.